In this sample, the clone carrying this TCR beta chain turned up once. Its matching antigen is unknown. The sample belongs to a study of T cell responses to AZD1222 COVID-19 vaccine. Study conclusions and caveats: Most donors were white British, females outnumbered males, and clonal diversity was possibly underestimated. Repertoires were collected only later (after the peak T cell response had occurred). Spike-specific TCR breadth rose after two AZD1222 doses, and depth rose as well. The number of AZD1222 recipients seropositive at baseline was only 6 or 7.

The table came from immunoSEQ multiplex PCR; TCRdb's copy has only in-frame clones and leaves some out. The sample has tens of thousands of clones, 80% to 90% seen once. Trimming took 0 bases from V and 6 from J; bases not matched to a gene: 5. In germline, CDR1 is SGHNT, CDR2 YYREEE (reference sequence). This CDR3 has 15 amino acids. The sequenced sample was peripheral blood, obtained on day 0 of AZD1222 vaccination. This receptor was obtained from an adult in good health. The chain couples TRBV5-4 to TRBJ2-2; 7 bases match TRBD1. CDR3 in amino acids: CASSLGGQTPGELFF. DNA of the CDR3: TGTGCCAGCAGCTTGGGGGGACAGACCCCCGGGGAGCTGTTTTTT.